This is a list of T cell receptor beta chains from one sample in a study of cytomegalovirus exposure and HLA in healthy donors. Using immunoSEQ multiplex PCR, the repertoire was profiled, and TCRdb retains in-frame clones only, with some absent. The table includes about 49,000 clones, about 90% detected once. What was sequenced was PBMCs. All receptors derive from a young man in good health and CMV-seronegative. Each CDR3 is given with its conserved first and last residue. The D gene is left open where the match is weak. Where a row states a size, it is once, few, many or the class of an expanded clone; other rows omit it.

d_gene: TRBD2
j_gene: TRBJ2-1
v_gene: TRBV5-5
abundance: once
CDR3nt: TGTGCCAGCAGCCCCGGGGGATGGCGGGAGATTAACTACAATGAGCAGTTCTTC
CDR3aa: CASSPGGWREINYNEQFF

d_gene: TRBD2
j_gene: TRBJ2-3
v_gene: TRBV19
abundance: NA
CDR3nt: TGTGCCAGTAGTAAACCGGGACTAGCGGAGAAAAGCACAGATACGCAGTATTTT
CDR3aa: CASSKPGLAEKSTDTQYF

d_gene: TRBD1
j_gene: TRBJ1-2
v_gene: TRBV5-1
abundance: NA
CDR3nt: TGCGCCAGCAGAGAAAACAGGGGCAATGGCTACACCTTC
CDR3aa: CASRENRGNGYTF

d_gene: NA
j_gene: TRBJ2-7
v_gene: TRBV15
abundance: NA
CDR3nt: TGTGCCACCAGCAGAGAATCAGGGGCGGTCAGCGAGCAGTACTTC
CDR3aa: CATSRESGAVSEQYF

d_gene: TRBD2
j_gene: TRBJ2-1
v_gene: TRBV28
abundance: NA
CDR3nt: TGTGCCAGCAGTCTAGCGGGAGTGAATGAGCAGTTCTTC
CDR3aa: CASSLAGVNEQFF

d_gene: TRBD2
j_gene: TRBJ2-1
v_gene: TRBV29-1
abundance: NA
CDR3nt: TGCAGCGTCGCTGGCGTGGGAGGGGACTACAATGAGCAGTTCTTC
CDR3aa: CSVAGVGGDYNEQFF

d_gene: TRBD1
j_gene: TRBJ1-5
v_gene: TRBV28
abundance: NA
CDR3nt: TGTGCCAGCAGTTCCCAGAGACAGGGAGGCGGCAATCAGCCCCAGCATTTT
CDR3aa: CASSSQRQGGGNQPQHF

d_gene: NA
j_gene: TRBJ2-1
v_gene: TRBV7-2
abundance: NA
CDR3nt: TGTGCCAGCAGCTTAATGAGGGACAATGAGCAGTTCTTC
CDR3aa: CASSLMRDNEQFF

d_gene: NA
j_gene: TRBJ2-5
v_gene: TRBV11-2
abundance: NA
CDR3nt: TGTGCCAGCAGCTTAGGTCTGCGCGGGACAGCTGGGGAGACCCAGTACTTC
CDR3aa: CASSLGLRGTAGETQYF

d_gene: NA
j_gene: TRBJ2-1
v_gene: TRBV5-1
abundance: NA
CDR3nt: TGCGCCAGCAGCTTGCCCCCTCGGTTGAGCCCATCCTACAATGAGCAGTTCTTC
CDR3aa: CASSLPPRLSPSYNEQFF

d_gene: NA
j_gene: TRBJ2-5
v_gene: TRBV7-8
abundance: NA
CDR3nt: TGTGCCAGCAGCTTAAACAGGCGTGAGACCCAGTACTTC
CDR3aa: CASSLNRRETQYF

d_gene: TRBD2
j_gene: TRBJ2-3
v_gene: TRBV19
abundance: NA
CDR3nt: TGTGCCAGTAGCCCGTTTCTAGCGGGACAAATCACAGATACGCAGTATTTT
CDR3aa: CASSPFLAGQITDTQYF

d_gene: NA
j_gene: TRBJ1-2
v_gene: TRBV9
abundance: NA
CDR3nt: TGTGCCAGCAGCGTAGTTTCGGGGTTTGGCTACACCTTC
CDR3aa: CASSVVSGFGYTF